Here is one T cell receptor (beta chain) with its context. These data belong to a study of blood T cell repertoires in COVID-19. Whole-study context: Acute and convalescent COVID-19 samples came from the United States, Italy and Spain. The cDNA or gDNA used as material had been derived from T cells, B-cell-depleted T cells, or PBMCs.

In the authors' methods: Reference gene primers were amplified, and this amplification served to estimate nucleated cell counts. The assay was immunoSEQ multiplex PCR, and TCRdb's table has in-frame clones only and misses some. V, J and clone size reflect that table, while D and trimming were determined from the DNA. The table has tens of thousands of clones, roughly 82% seen once. The V gene lost 4 bases and the J gene lost 3 bases, with 9 bases spanning the gap. The CDR3 covers 14 residues. In germline, CDR1 is SGHTA, CDR2 FQGTGA. The chain employs TRBV7-3 and TRBJ2-2; unclear D gene. The sequence derives from a woman of 80 years or more with acute or convalescent COVID-19. What was sequenced was peripheral blood. CDR3 coding DNA: TGTGCCAGCAGCTCCCGGTTAGACACCGGGGAGCTGTTTTTT. Translated, it gives CASSSRLDTGELFF.